The sequence of this T cell receptor (beta chain) was determined in a study of blood T cell repertoires in COVID-19. TCRdb keeps only in-frame clones here, not all; method: immunoSEQ multiplex PCR. The profile shows 200,000 to 300,000 clones, around 89% of them singletons. The receptor was derived from a woman between 40 and 55 years old with acute or convalescent COVID-19. Source material: peripheral blood.

The CDR3 DNA sequence: TGTGCCAGCAGTCCTGGCCGGGGGGGCTACACCTTC. Amino acids: CASSPGRGGYTF. The chain uses TRBV27 and TRBJ1-2, with D possibly being TRBD1 (5 bases). The CDR3 runs 12 residues. V was cut by 5 bases and J by 8 bases, with 12 bases left in between. CDR1 and CDR2 from the germline V gene are MNHEY and SMNVEV (reference sequence).